These T cell receptor beta chains were read from a single sample in a study of shared clonotypes between healthy human individuals. Sequenced by immunoSEQ multiplex PCR; TCRdb stores in-frame clones only, minus some. The sample gives 2 million to 2.5 million clones, about 95% of which show up once; roughly 1.1% is in the top ten. The sequencing sample was made of naive CD8+ T cells sorted from blood. Source of these receptors: a man younger than 30 in good health. CDR3s include the opening cysteine and the closing phenylalanine or tryptophan. D genes are given only for firm matches. Clone size appears in some rows only: once, few, many, or a class for an expanded clone.

clone size: .
V gene: TRBV27
J gene: TRBJ2-7
D gene: .
CDR3 DNA: TGTGCCAGCAGTTTATATGCGGGGGCTTCCTACGAGCAGTACTTC
CDR3 protein: CASSLYAGASYEQYF

clone size: .
V gene: TRBV7-3
J gene: TRBJ1-1
D gene: TRBD1
CDR3 DNA: TGTGCCAGCAGCTTCGGACAGGGAACTGAAGCTTTCTTT
CDR3 protein: CASSFGQGTEAFF

clone size: .
V gene: TRBV5-8
J gene: TRBJ1-5
D gene: .
CDR3 DNA: TGTGCCAGCAGCTTGGTGTCGGATGGTCAGCCCCAGCATTTT
CDR3 protein: CASSLVSDGQPQHF

clone size: .
V gene: TRBV11-2
J gene: TRBJ2-1
D gene: TRBD2
CDR3 DNA: TGTGCCAGCAGCGCTCGGCCTTCTAGCGGGAGATCCTACAATGAGCAGTTCTTC
CDR3 protein: CASSARPSSGRSYNEQFF

clone size: .
V gene: TRBV27
J gene: TRBJ2-7
D gene: .
CDR3 DNA: TGTGCCAGCAGTTTTGGGGGTTCGGACGAGCAGTACTTC
CDR3 protein: CASSFGGSDEQYF

clone size: once
V gene: TRBV14
J gene: TRBJ1-6
D gene: TRBD1
CDR3 DNA: TGTGCCAGCAGCCAAGCGCTAAAATGGGACAGGTCTTCGTATAATTCACCCCTCCACTTT
CDR3 protein: CASSQALKWDRSSYNSPLHF

clone size: once
V gene: TRBV4-2
J gene: TRBJ1-1
D gene: TRBD1
CDR3 DNA: TGTGCCAGCAGCCAGGAAACGGGACAGCTTAACACTGAAGCTTTCTTT
CDR3 protein: CASSQETGQLNTEAFF

clone size: .
V gene: TRBV4-3
J gene: TRBJ1-1
D gene: .
CDR3 DNA: TGCGCCAGCAGCCAAGTGGAGGGCACCACTGAAGCTTTCTTT
CDR3 protein: CASSQVEGTTEAFF

clone size: .
V gene: TRBV6-5
J gene: TRBJ2-1
D gene: TRBD2
CDR3 DNA: TGTGCCAGCAGTGGGCGGGGGGGCAGTGAGCAGTTCTTC
CDR3 protein: CASSGRGGSEQFF

clone size: once
V gene: TRBV5-5
J gene: TRBJ2-1
D gene: .
CDR3 DNA: TGTGCCAGCAGAACAGACTACAATGAGCAGTTCTTC
CDR3 protein: CASRTDYNEQFF

clone size: .
V gene: TRBV30
J gene: TRBJ2-2
D gene: .
CDR3 DNA: TGTGCCTGGAGTAGTTGGTTGAACACCGGGGAGCTGTTTTTT
CDR3 protein: CAWSSWLNTGELFF

clone size: .
V gene: TRBV11-1
J gene: TRBJ1-2
D gene: .
CDR3 DNA: TGTGCCAGCAGCACTACGACGGACTCCTATGGCTACACCTTC
CDR3 protein: CASSTTTDSYGYTF

clone size: once
V gene: TRBV7-9
J gene: TRBJ1-4
D gene: .
CDR3 DNA: TGTGCCAGCAGCTTGTCGGGGAGTGGCGAAAAACTGTTTTTT
CDR3 protein: CASSLSGSGEKLFF

clone size: .
V gene: TRBV27
J gene: TRBJ1-2
D gene: .
CDR3 DNA: TGTGCCAGCAGTTTGACTAAACAGGGCTCCTATGGCTACACCTTC
CDR3 protein: CASSLTKQGSYGYTF

clone size: .
V gene: TRBV9
J gene: TRBJ2-3
D gene: .
CDR3 DNA: TGTGCCAGCAGCGTAGCCGGCAGCACAGATACGCAGTATTTT
CDR3 protein: CASSVAGSTDTQYF

clone size: .
V gene: TRBV19
J gene: TRBJ1-2
D gene: TRBD1
CDR3 DNA: TGTGCCAGTACCGAGGACAGGGGAGTGCATGGCTACACCTTC
CDR3 protein: CASTEDRGVHGYTF

clone size: .
V gene: TRBV29-1
J gene: TRBJ2-5
D gene: TRBD2
CDR3 DNA: TGCAGCGTTGAAGGTCGGACTAGCGGAGAGACCCAGTACTTC
CDR3 protein: CSVEGRTSGETQYF

clone size: .
V gene: TRBV5-1
J gene: TRBJ2-3
D gene: TRBD2
CDR3 DNA: TGCGCCAGCAGCTTGCTCGGACTAGCGGGAGGGGCAGATACGCAGTATTTT
CDR3 protein: CASSLLGLAGGADTQYF

clone size: .
V gene: TRBV2
J gene: TRBJ2-7
D gene: TRBD2
CDR3 DNA: TGTGCCAGCAGTGAAGGCCCCCCGGGACTAGCCTCATACGAGCAGTACTTC
CDR3 protein: CASSEGPPGLASYEQYF

clone size: few
V gene: TRBV4-3
J gene: TRBJ2-7
D gene: .
CDR3 DNA: TGCGCCAGCAGCCAAGATTTAGGGTCCTACGAGCAGTACTTC
CDR3 protein: CASSQDLGSYEQYF